These 28 T cell receptor beta chains were sequenced from one sample in a study of blood T cell repertoires in COVID-19. Sequenced by immunoSEQ multiplex PCR; TCRdb stores in-frame clones only, minus some. Seen here are 200,000 to 250,000 clones, almost 90% observed once, and the top ten hold 1.5%. Specimen: peripheral blood. The receptors come from a man aged 18 to 35 with active or convalescent COVID-19.

This chain joins TRBV27 and TRBJ1-2, with TRBD1 matching over 8 bases. CDR1 and CDR2 (germline): MNHEY, SMNVEV (reference sequence). The CDR3 runs 14 residues. The V segment lost 6 bases and the J segment 1 base; nucleotides outside the gene matches: 4. CDR3 DNA sequence: TGTGCCAGCAGGGGGACAGGACTTAACTATGGCTACACCTTC. It yields the protein CASRGTGLNYGYTF.

The genes are TRBV6-2 or TRBV6-3 and TRBJ2-3; 7 bases line up with TRBD2. Germline-derived CDR1 and CDR2 are MNHEY and SVGEGT. The V and J ends lost 2 bases and 2 bases, in that order; junction bases with no gene match: 7. The CDR3 runs 16 residues. The CDR3 reads CASSYRGGGNTDTQYF. The CDR3 DNA is TGTGCCAGCAGTTACAGGGGCGGGGGTAACACAGATACGCAGTATTTT.

The chain employs TRBV4-3 and TRBJ1-6; D gene ambiguous. In germline, CDR1 is LGHNA, CDR2 YSLEER. Trimming removed 0 bases at V and 10 bases at J, with 16 bases between. The CDR3 consists of 16 residues. CDR3 protein: CASSQEVFSGGSPLHF. The CDR3 DNA sequence: TGCGCCAGCAGCCAAGAAGTCTTCTCCGGAGGGTCACCCCTCCACTTT.

This chain links TRBV19 with TRBJ1-2; 10 bases map to TRBD1. With V trimmed by 5 bases and J by 4 bases, 1 base remained unmatched. The V gene's germline CDR1 is LNHDA and CDR2 SQIVND (reference sequence). This CDR3 region has 13 residues. The CDR3 spells CASSGTGAYGYTF. The CDR3 nucleotides are TGTGCCAGTAGTGGGACAGGGGCCTATGGCTACACCTTC.

The chain uses TRBV6-4 and TRBJ2-1; the match to TRBD2 covers 7 bases. The germline V gene encodes CDR1 MRHNA and CDR2 SNTAGT. V lost 10 bases to trimming and J lost 0 bases; unmatched junction nucleotides: 24. This CDR3 is 20 amino acids long. CDR3 sequence: CATPRLCGGFIYNSYNEQFF. The CDR3 bases are TGTGCCACCCCCAGGCTTTGCGGGGGATTCATTTATAACTCCTACAATGAGCAGTTCTTC.

The chain is built from TRBV4-1 and TRBJ2-3, with D uncertain. With 0 bases removed from V and 1 base from J, the gap between germline ends came to 5 bases. Germline V gene sequence: CDR1 MGHRA, CDR2 YSYEKL. The length of the CDR3 is 14 residues. The CDR3 DNA reads as TGCGCCAGCAGCCAAGAGTTAGGCACAGATACGCAGTATTTT. Its protein is CASSQELGTDTQYF.

The chain recombines TRBV5-4 with TRBJ1-4; D unresolved. The germline CDR1 and CDR2 sequences are SGHNT and YYREEE (reference sequence). The CDR3 has 15 amino acids. The ends were cut back, 1 base at V and 4 bases at J, with 11 bases in the middle. CDR3 protein: CASSLSGEGNEKLFF. The DNA for the CDR3 is TGTGCCAGCAGCTTGAGTGGGGAGGGTAATGAAAAACTGTTTTTT.

The rearrangement joins TRBV19 to TRBJ2-4; D possibly corresponds to TRBD1 (5 bases). This CDR3 is 14 amino acids long. V lost 9 bases and J 2 bases, leaving 14 bases between the germline ends. Looked up from germline, CDR1 is LNHDA and CDR2 is SQIVND (reference sequence). The DNA of the CDR3 is TGTGCCAGCCTACTCCCAGGGTCCAAAAACATTCAGTACTTC. It yields the protein CASLLPGSKNIQYF. Variable domain in full (rest from reference TRBV19 and TRBJ2-4): DGGITQSPKYLFRKEGQNVTLSCEQNLNHDAMYWYRQDPGQGLRLIYYSQIVNDFQKGDIAEGYSVSREKKESFPLTVTSAQKNPTAFYLCASLLPGSKNIQYFGAGTRLSVL.

Only a few counts were recorded for this clone. CDR3 region: CASSQDASGQGYGYTF. CDR3 DNA: TGTGCCAGCAGCCAAGATGCGTCGGGACAGGGCTACGGCTACACCTTC. This rearrangement joins TRBV4-2 to TRBJ1-2; 9 bases fit TRBD1. Losses at the gene ends were 0 bases for V and 8 bases for J; bases not matched to a gene: 10. Germline V gene lookup returns CDR1 LGHNA and CDR2 YNFKEQ. The CDR3 loop spans 16 amino acids.

This chain joins TRBV25-1 and TRBJ1-2; 12 bases fit TRBD1. With 6 bases clipped from V and 8 bases from J, the junction kept 13 bases outside the gene matches. The CDR3 runs to 16 residues. The V gene's germline CDR1 is MGHDK and CDR2 SYGVNS. The CDR3 protein is CASRQPGTGGAGGYTF. CDR3 sequence (DNA): TGTGCCAGCAGACAACCCGGGACAGGGGGCGCGGGAGGCTACACCTTC.

This sequence joins TRBV11-2 and TRBJ1-1, with 10 bases that match TRBD1. Germline CDR1 reads SGHAT; CDR2 reads FQNNGV. The CDR3 sequence is 19 residues long. The trim removed 5 bases at V and 0 bases at J, leaving 15 bases unmatched. The CDR3 DNA sequence: TGTGCCAGCAGCCTCCGGGACGAATGGGACAGGGGAATGAACACTGAAGCTTTCTTT. Protein: CASSLRDEWDRGMNTEAFF.

The rearrangement joins TRBV6-5 to TRBJ2-7; no clear D gene. In germline, CDR1 is MNHEY, CDR2 SVGAGI. The CDR3 length is 15 residues. The V end lost 7 bases, the J end lost 2 bases, and 18 bases lay between the germline ends. The CDR3 is CASKVSGSLPYEQYF. The CDR3 DNA reads as TGTGCCAGCAAAGTTTCAGGCTCTCTTCCCTACGAGCAGTACTTC.

This clone was counted at least ten times. For the CDR3, the DNA is TGTGCCAGCAGCCAAGATTCTACCCAGGGGGCAGACATTCAGTACTTC. It codes for CASSQDSTQGADIQYF. The chain is built from TRBV4-2 and TRBJ2-4; 8 bases agree with TRBD1. CDR3 length: 16 amino acids. CDR1 and CDR2 (germline): LGHNA, YNFKEQ. V gave up 0 bases and J gave up 8 bases; unmatched junction bases: 9.

The chain uses TRBV18 and TRBJ2-5; a possible D gene is TRBD2 (6 bases). CDR1 and CDR2 (germline): KGHSH, LQKENI. The V end lost 0 bases, the J end lost 1 base, and 15 bases lay between the germline ends. CDR3 length: 17 amino acids. The CDR3 nucleotides read TGTGCCAGCTCACCACCGCGGGGTCAGGGTCCCCAAGAGACCCAGTACTTC. Translation: CASSPPRGQGPQETQYF.

This rearrangement joins TRBV7-2 to TRBJ1-4; a possible D gene is TRBD1 (6 bases). From germline, CDR1 is SGHTA and CDR2 FQGNSA. Trimming removed 0 bases from V and 4 bases from J, with 9 bases in between. This CDR3 comprises 15 residues. For the CDR3, the DNA is TGTGCCAGCAGCTTAGCTCAGGGGTATAATGAAAAACTGTTTTTT. Translation: CASSLAQGYNEKLFF.

The chain links TRBV7-8 to TRBJ1-2, with TRBD1 as a possible D gene (6 bases). Looked up from germline, CDR1 is SGHVS and CDR2 is FQNEAQ. Between the trimmed V and J ends, which lost 3 bases and 0 bases, there was a span of 14 bases. The CDR3 sequence is 16 residues long. The CDR3 DNA reads as TGTGCCAGCAGCTTGAGAATAACAGGGACTAACTATGGCTACACCTTC. Amino acid sequence: CASSLRITGTNYGYTF.

This clone was recorded only once. The chain has TRBV5-5 and TRBJ2-7, with a possible D match to TRBD2 (6 bases). The CDR3 extends over 14 amino acids. Trimming took 3 bases from V and 7 from J, leaving 17 bases between them. Germline lookup yields CDR1 SGHKS and CDR2 YYEKEE (reference sequence). The CDR3 bases are TGTGCCAGCAGCTCCAGTCAGCTCCGGGGGGAGCAGTACTTC. It is translated as CASSSSQLRGEQYF.

This clone was recorded a few times. The genes are TRBV3-1 (or the pseudogene TRBV3-2) and TRBJ1-3; 7 bases are a match to TRBD1. CDR1 is LGHDT, CDR2 YNNKEL, per germline (reference sequence). The V segment lost 4 bases and the J segment 6 bases; nucleotides outside the gene matches: 9. The CDR3 covers 15 residues. The CDR3 nucleotides are TGTGCCAGCAGCCTTCCCGGAGGGGGCGAAAACACCATATATTTT. Translation: CASSLPGGGENTIYF.

The CDR3 spells CASSTEGRGAYEQYF. DNA of the CDR3: TGTGCCAGTAGTACCGAGGGCAGGGGAGCCTACGAGCAGTACTTC. The J gene is TRBJ2-7, the V gene TRBV19; maybe TRBD1 (6 bases). The CDR3 length is 15 residues. V was cut by 4 bases and J by 2 bases, with 15 bases left in between. Germline V lookup: CDR1 LNHDA, CDR2 SQIVND (reference sequence).

The genes are TRBV6-5 and TRBJ2-5; TRBD2 agrees at 10 bases. The CDR3 consists of 16 residues. Germline trimming cut 2 bases from V and 1 base from J; bases unmatched to any gene: 4. Germline CDR1 and CDR2: MNHEY and SVGAGI. The CDR3 spells CASSYGLAGVQETQYF. The CDR3 DNA reads TGTGCCAGCAGTTACGGGCTAGCGGGGGTCCAAGAGACCCAGTACTTC.

The chain combines TRBV4-1 with TRBJ2-2; TRBD2 aligns across 14 bases. CDR3 length equals 18 residues. Germline CDR1 reads MGHRA; CDR2 reads YSYEKL. The J segment lost 7 bases and the V segment lost 3 bases, leaving 10 bases of the junction unmatched. The CDR3 region has the DNA TGCGCCAGCAGCCAGGTCGGACTAGCGGGAGGACAAGGCGGGGAGCTGTTTTTT. Translated, it gives CASSQVGLAGGQGGELFF.

This rearrangement joins TRBV18 to TRBJ2-1; 11 bases agree with TRBD2. This CDR3 has 20 amino acids. V trimming: 3 bases; J trimming: 0 bases; junction bases outside the gene matches: 13. Per the germline V gene, CDR1 is KGHSH and CDR2 is LQKENI. For the CDR3, the DNA is TGTGCCAGCTCACCCCCTGGACTAGCGGGTTCCTTAAGCTCCTACAATGAGCAGTTCTTC. Translated, it gives CASSPPGLAGSLSSYNEQFF.

The chain combines TRBV5-6 with TRBJ2-1; 8 bases are shared with TRBD1. CDR1 SGHDT and CDR2 YYEEEE come from the germline V gene. The CDR3 is 17 residues long. Trimming removed 3 bases from V and 0 bases from J; junction bases left unmatched: 8. CDR3 in DNA: TGTGCCAGCAGCTCCGTAACAGGACAGGGCTCCTACAATGAGCAGTTCTTC. It is translated as CASSSVTGQGSYNEQFF.

The V gene is TRBV30, the J gene TRBJ2-5; D remains unclear. CDR3 length equals 11 residues. Germline V gene lookup returns CDR1 GTSNPN and CDR2 SVGIG (reference sequence). Trimming took off 4 bases at V and 1 base at J, with 4 bases between the two ends. The CDR3 DNA is TGTGCCTGGACTTCCCAAGAGACCCAGTACTTC. It encodes CAWTSQETQYF.

The chain links TRBV10-3 to TRBJ1-6, with D tentatively TRBD1 (5 bases). The CDR3 covers 15 residues. The germline V and J ends were trimmed by 5 bases and 9 bases, with 17 bases remaining between them. Germline lookup yields CDR1 ENHRY and CDR2 SYGVKD. The CDR3 sequence: CAISPDGGSGSPLHF. For the CDR3, the DNA is TGTGCCATCAGTCCTGACGGGGGATCGGGTTCACCCCTCCACTTT.

V usage is TRBV19 and J usage is TRBJ2-5, with 9 positions matching TRBD2. This CDR3 is 14 amino acids long. Germline values: CDR1 LNHDA, CDR2 SQIVND (reference sequence). The ends lost 2 bases at V and 3 bases at J; junction bases unmatched: 1. The CDR3 bases are TGTGCCAGTAGTATACGACTAGCGGAAGAGACCCAGTACTTC. This translates into CASSIRLAEETQYF.

J is TRBJ2-1 and V is TRBV9, with 9 positions matching TRBD1. The germline gives CDR1 SGDLS, CDR2 YYNGEE. CDR3 length: 16 residues. J gave up 2 bases and V 3 bases, and 6 bases lay outside the gene matches. The CDR3 reads CASSASGTGPYNEQFF. In nucleotides, the CDR3 is TGTGCCAGCAGCGCCTCTGGGACAGGGCCCTACAATGAGCAGTTCTTC. Looking up the rest from reference TRBV9 and TRBJ2-1 gives the full variable domain: DSGVTQTPKHLITATGQRVTLRCSPRSGDLSVYWYQQSLDQGLQFLIQYYNGEERAKGNILERFSAQQFPDLHSELNLSSLELGDSALYFCASSASGTGPYNEQFFGPGTRLTVL.

The chain employs TRBV19 and TRBJ1-2; a possible D gene is TRBD1 (5 bases). V lost 3 bases, J lost 7 bases, and 24 bases lay in between. Germline CDR1 and CDR2: LNHDA and SQIVND (reference sequence). The CDR3 length is 17 residues. The CDR3 is CASSITGLGVSSSGYTF. DNA for the CDR3: TGTGCCAGTAGTATCACTGGGTTAGGGGTTTCCTCCTCTGGCTACACCTTC.